This T cell receptor (beta chain) was retrieved from a study of shared clonotypes between healthy human individuals. Authors' analysis steps: Filtering of immunoSEQ junctional sequences could not match full-length read filtering. The table came from immunoSEQ multiplex PCR; TCRdb's copy has only in-frame clones and leaves some out. The V and J calls and clone size are taken from that table; D and trimming were inferred from the DNA. Of approximately 500,000 clones listed, 75% to 80% are singletons. Germline values: CDR1 LNHDA, CDR2 SQIVND (reference sequence). The J segment lost 1 base and the V segment lost 5 bases, leaving 9 bases of the junction unmatched. The CDR3 runs to 18 residues.

The sample comprised PBMCs. The clonotype was recovered from a woman aged 40-49 years in good health. Some clones in this sample may be carry-over from other donors' samples. The genes are TRBV19 and TRBJ1-5; 12 bases map to TRBD1. CDR3 loop: CASSLPGQGAWSNQPQHF. The CDR3 nucleotides are TGTGCCAGTAGTCTCCCGGGACAGGGGGCATGGAGCAATCAGCCCCAGCATTTT.